This T cell receptor (beta chain) was captured by sequencing in a study of TIL therapy for anti-PD-1-resistant metastatic lung cancer. Across the study: Tumors were harvested before any PD-1/PD-L1 blockade. Tumors had a median PD-L1 proportion score of approximately 6%.

The time point was: pre-treatment sample, taken before nivolumab and TIL therapy. This was the immunoSEQ v3 assay. TCRdb's table, derived via immunoSEQ multiplex PCR, lists solely in-frame clones and lacks some. The sample carries just over 20,000 clones, about four fifths recorded once. This clone was observed once. Germline V CDR1 and CDR2: SGHTS, YDEGEE. V was shortened by 4 bases and J by 8 bases, with 18 bases between the two germline ends. The CDR3 is 15 amino acids. The chain employs TRBV5-8 and TRBJ1-4; perhaps TRBD1 as D (5 bases). This TCR was recovered from a person aged 25 to 85 with non-small cell lung cancer. The source was blood, collected at baseline. CDR3 DNA: TGTGCCAGCAGCAAATTCGCGTTGGGGACGGAAAAACTGTTTTTT. Its translation is CASSKFALGTEKLFF. Filled out from reference TRBV5-8 and TRBJ1-4, the complete variable domain reads EAGVTQSPTHLIKTRGQQATLRCSPISGHTSVYWYQQALGLGLQFLLWYDEGEERNRGNFPPRFSGRQFPNYSSELNVNALELEDSALYLCASSKFALGTEKLFFGSGTQLSVL.